This TCR beta chain was retrieved from a study of STAT5B mutations in CD4+ large granular lymphocyte leukemia. Germline CDR1 reads SNHLY; CDR2 reads FYNNEI. Trimming cost V 6 bases and J 5 bases, with 19 bases left between them. CDR3 length: 15 amino acids. Buffy coats from healthy blood donors served as controls. The table came from immunoSEQ multiplex PCR; TCRdb's copy has only in-frame clones and leaves some out. The table includes tens of thousands of clones, 75% detected once. Material for sequencing was CD4+ T cells from blood buffy coats. The receptor's source is a human donor in good health. This chain joins TRBV2 and TRBJ2-5, with D possibly TRBD1 on 6 matching bases. CDR3: CASRATGVLGETQYF. Written as DNA, the CDR3 is TGTGCCAGCAGGGCGACAGGAGTATTAGGGGAGACCCAGTACTTC.